These 17 T cell receptor beta chains were sequenced from one sample in a study of blood T cell repertoires in COVID-19. TCRdb's table, derived via immunoSEQ multiplex PCR, lists solely in-frame clones and lacks some. This table holds 85,000 to 100,000 clones, less than 85% found once. Material: peripheral blood. These receptor sequences come from a man in his fifties who had recovered from COVID-19.

This rearrangement joins TRBV28 to TRBJ2-2; D unclear. Germline V lookup: CDR1 MDHEN, CDR2 SYDVKM. This CDR3 contains 12 residues. Trimming shortened V by 2 bases and J by 9 bases, and 7 bases separated the two germline ends. In nucleotides, the CDR3 is TGTGCCAGCAGTTTACTGTCCCGGGAGCTGTTTTTT. Encoded protein: CASSLLSRELFF.

This clone was picked up one time. The V call is TRBV6-1, the J call TRBJ1-2; the D is unclear. Per germline, CDR1 MNHNS and CDR2 SASEGT. With 3 bases removed from V and 10 bases from J, the gap between germline ends came to 6 bases. The CDR3 sequence is 10 residues long. For the CDR3, the DNA is TGTGCCAGCAGTGATGAGGTCTACACCTTC. This translates into CASSDEVYTF.

This chain connects TRBV10-3 to TRBJ1-2; TRBD1 matches 7 bases. CDR1 is ENHRY, CDR2 SYGVKD, per germline. The ends lost 7 bases at V and 6 bases at J; junction bases unmatched: 11. The CDR3 runs 14 residues. The CDR3 here is CAINALTGSDGYTF. The CDR3 DNA reads as TGTGCCATCAACGCACTGACAGGGAGTGATGGCTACACCTTC.

This clone appeared once. V gene TRBV11-2 combines with J gene TRBJ1-1; no definite D call. Between the trimmed V and J ends, which lost 3 bases and 3 bases, there was a span of 14 bases. CDR1 SGHAT and CDR2 FQNNGV come from the germline V gene. The CDR3 runs 15 residues. CDR3 bases: TGTGCCAGCAGCTTCGAGGGCGCAAGTCACACTGAAGCTTTCTTT. Amino acids: CASSFEGASHTEAFF. The full variable domain, with the rest looked up from reference TRBV11-2 and TRBJ1-1, is EAGVAQSPRYKIIEKRQSVAFWCNPISGHATLYWYQQILGQGPKLLIQFQNNGVVDDSQLPKDRFSAERLKGVDSTLKIQPAKLEDSAVYLCASSFEGASHTEAFFGQGTRLTVV.

The chain is built from TRBV2 and TRBJ2-2; 12 bases map to TRBD2. Per germline, CDR1 SNHLY and CDR2 FYNNEI. This CDR3 comprises 15 residues. V shed 6 bases, J shed 5 bases, and the junction held 4 bases outside the gene matches. The CDR3, as DNA: TGTGCCAGCAGAGTCGGACTAGCGGGAACCGGGGAGCTGTTTTTT. Protein sequence: CASRVGLAGTGELFF. The full variable domain, with the rest looked up from reference TRBV2 and TRBJ2-2, is EPEVTQTPSHQVTQMGQEVILRCVPISNHLYFYWYRQILGQKVEFLVSFYNNEISEKSEIFDDQFSVERPDGSNFTLKIRSTKLEDSAMYFCASRVGLAGTGELFFGEGSRLTVL.

This rearrangement joins TRBV7-3 to TRBJ2-2; D is perhaps TRBD2 (6 bases). Germline V gene data show CDR1 as SGHTA and CDR2 as FQGTGA. The CDR3 is 12 residues long. The V gene lost 5 bases and the J gene lost 6 bases, with 7 bases spanning the gap. The chain's CDR3 is CASSRDSGELFF. As DNA, the CDR3 is TGTGCCAGCAGCAGGGACTCCGGGGAGCTGTTTTTT.

This clone was counted once. V gene TRBV9 combines with J gene TRBJ1-3; D call uncertain. Germline V gene data show CDR1 as SGDLS and CDR2 as YYNGEE. Trimming took 0 bases from V and 7 from J, leaving 8 bases between them. The CDR3 contains 13 residues. CDR3 residues: CASSVDDRNTIYF. As DNA, the CDR3 is TGTGCCAGCAGCGTAGACGATCGGAACACCATATATTTT.

This clone appeared many times. A junction boundary mismatches the germline segment, possibly from a read error. This sequence joins TRBV6-2 or TRBV6-3 and TRBJ1-2, with unresolved D. This CDR3 has 10 residues. CDR1 is MNHEY, CDR2 SVGEGT, per germline. CDR3 nucleotide sequence: TGTGCCAGCAGTTACCGTCGGGTCTACTTC. This sequence encodes CASSYRRVYF.

V gene TRBV2 combines with J gene TRBJ1-6; D is unresolved. The CDR3 totals 12 residues. Germline lookup yields CDR1 SNHLY and CDR2 FYNNEI. The V end was cut by 6 bases, the J end by 5 bases, with 5 bases between. For the CDR3, the DNA is TGTGCCAGCAGGAGGGATAATTCACCCCTCCACTTT. Translating gives CASRRDNSPLHF.

The rearrangement uses TRBV15 and TRBJ1-1; maybe TRBD1 (5 bases). The V end lost 3 bases, the J end lost 10 bases, and 15 bases lay between the germline ends. Germline V gives CDR1 LNHNV, CDR2 YYDKDF (reference sequence). This CDR3 comprises 13 residues. This CDR3 is CATSSGRGGRAFF. The CDR3 coding sequence is TGTGCCACCAGCAGTGGACGGGGGGGTAGAGCTTTCTTT.

The chain has TRBV9 and TRBJ2-7; 9 bases line up with TRBD2. Unmatched junction bases numbered 6, after V lost 0 bases and J lost 5 bases. The CDR3 is 15 residues long. From germline, CDR1 is SGDLS and CDR2 YYNGEE. This CDR3 is CASSVAGSGRHEQYF. The CDR3 nucleotides are TGTGCCAGCAGCGTAGCGGGTAGCGGGAGACACGAGCAGTACTTC.

The chain links TRBV6-6 to TRBJ2-7; perhaps TRBD1 as D (6 bases). CDR3 length: 13 amino acids. CDR1 and CDR2 (germline): MNHNY, SVGAGI (reference sequence). The V gene lost 2 bases and the J gene lost 2 bases, with 7 bases spanning the gap. CDR3 bases: TGTGCCAGCAGTTACGGACAGACCTACGAGCAGTACTTC. It is translated as CASSYGQTYEQYF.

V gene TRBV20-1 combines with J gene TRBJ1-2, with TRBD1 identical over 7 bases. Per the germline V gene, CDR1 is DFQATT and CDR2 is SNEGSKA (reference sequence). The V segment lost 6 bases and the J segment 5 bases; nucleotides outside the gene matches: 3. This CDR3 contains 11 residues. Here the CDR3 DNA reads TGCAGTGCCGGGACAGATTATGGCTACACCTTC. It encodes CSAGTDYGYTF.

The V gene is TRBV25-1, the J gene TRBJ1-1; D gene unclear. The CDR3 runs to 14 residues. CDR1 is MGHDK and CDR2 is SYGVNS in the germline V gene. The germline V and J ends were trimmed by 3 bases and 6 bases, with 14 bases remaining between them. Here the CDR3 DNA reads TGTGCCAGCAGTGACGTTCAGACTATCGCTGAAGCTTTCTTT. Encoded protein: CASSDVQTIAEAFF. Using reference TRBV25-1 and TRBJ1-1 for the parts outside the CDR3, the full variable domain is EADIYQTPRYLVIGTGKKITLECSQTMGHDKMYWYQQDPGMELHLIHYSYGVNSTEKGDLSSESTVSRIRTEHFPLTLESARPSHTSQYLCASSDVQTIAEAFFGQGTRLTVV.

The V gene is TRBV19, the J gene TRBJ1-5, with 10 nucleotides matching TRBD1. This CDR3 is built from 17 residues. Germline values: CDR1 LNHDA, CDR2 SQIVND (reference sequence). Germline trimming cut 0 bases from V and 2 bases from J; bases unmatched to any gene: 4. The CDR3 here is CASSIDRGTGGNQPQHF. The CDR3, as DNA: TGTGCCAGTAGTATAGATCGTGGGACAGGGGGCAATCAGCCCCAGCATTTT.

CDR3 protein: CASSLDWTSGMSYSTDTQYF. CDR3 sequence (DNA): TGCGCCAGCAGCTTGGATTGGACTAGCGGGATGTCCTATAGCACAGATACGCAGTATTTT. This chain uses TRBV5-1 with TRBJ2-3; 12 bases align to TRBD2. Germline V gene data show CDR1 as SGHRS and CDR2 as YFSETQ. V dropped 0 bases and J dropped 0; count of bases not matched to a gene: 11. This CDR3 region has 20 residues.

V and J are TRBV5-1 and TRBJ1-1, with 7 bases identical to TRBD1. The CDR3 sequence is 14 residues long. The germline V gene has CDR1 SGHRS and CDR2 YFSETQ. V shed 4 bases, J shed 2 bases, and the junction held 5 bases outside the gene matches. The CDR3 sequence is CASSRTGPNTEAFF. CDR3 nucleotides: TGCGCCAGCAGCCGGACAGGACCAAACACTGAAGCTTTCTTT.